This T cell receptor beta chain is from a study of cytomegalovirus exposure and HLA in healthy donors. Study results and caveats: High specificity and sensitivity for cytomegalovirus status were reported for the classifier. A later analysis found that most CMV-associated TCR beta chains appeared HLA-restricted. Most subjects' HLA-A and HLA-B alleles were reportedly predicted from TCR beta sequences.

On this clone: Its target is unknown.

PCR employed 60 Vbeta and 13 Jbeta primers. Assay used: immunoSEQ multiplex PCR; TCRdb lists only in-frame clones, some missing. This sample has about 130,000 clones; roughly 84% occur once, and the top ten carry roughly 1.2%. The V gene end was trimmed by 5 bases and the J gene end by 2 bases; junction bases not matched to a gene: 4. The CDR3 is 13 amino acids. Germline CDR1 is GTSNPN and CDR2 is SVGIG (reference sequence). The source material was PBMCs. The chain carries TRBV30 and TRBJ2-7; TRBD1 matches 9 bases. The clonotype comes from a girl aged 2-10 years in good health and CMV-seronegative. The CDR3 reads CAWGTGPTYEQYF. CDR3 sequence (DNA): TGTGCCTGGGGGACAGGGCCAACCTACGAGCAGTACTTC.